This T cell receptor (beta chain) was sequenced during a study of blood T cell repertoires in COVID-19. Across the whole study: PBMCs, B-cell-depleted T cells, or T cells were the source of the cDNA or gDNA that made up the material.

Methods used by the authors: The assay estimated nucleated cells by amplifying reference gene primers. Sequencing used immunoSEQ multiplex PCR; TCRdb keeps in-frame clones, though not all of them. V, J and clone size derive from that table, while D and trimming were established from the DNA sequence. Among 68,000 or so clones listed, about 85% were seen once. Seattle patients were enrolled while actively infected and followed longitudinally. The V gene lost 5 bases and the J gene lost 1 base, with 12 bases spanning the gap. The germline V gene encodes CDR1 MDHEN and CDR2 SYDVKM. The CDR3 spans 14 residues.

V gene TRBV28 combines with J gene TRBJ2-7; perhaps TRBD1 as D (5 bases). The receptor's source is a woman between 50 and 59 years old with COVID-19, enrolled during active disease. Sequencing was performed on peripheral blood. The CDR3 region is CASSPRDGSYEQYF. The CDR3 nucleotides are TGTGCCAGCAGTCCCAGGGATGGGTCCTACGAGCAGTACTTC.